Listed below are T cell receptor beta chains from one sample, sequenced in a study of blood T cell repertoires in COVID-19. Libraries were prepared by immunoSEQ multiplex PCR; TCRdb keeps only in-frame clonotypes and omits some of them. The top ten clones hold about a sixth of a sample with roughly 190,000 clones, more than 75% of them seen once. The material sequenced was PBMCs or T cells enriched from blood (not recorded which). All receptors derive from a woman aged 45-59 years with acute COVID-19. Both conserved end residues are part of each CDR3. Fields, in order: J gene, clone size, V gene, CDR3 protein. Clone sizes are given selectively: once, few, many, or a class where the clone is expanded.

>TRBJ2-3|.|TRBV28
CASSNTGGGTDTQYF
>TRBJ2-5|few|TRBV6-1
CASSEGRAETQYF
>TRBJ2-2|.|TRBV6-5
CASSMTGQSWELFF
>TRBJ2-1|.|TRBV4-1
CASSSQGARNEQFF
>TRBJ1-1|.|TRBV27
CASSFGQGVKAFF
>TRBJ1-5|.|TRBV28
CASMTGLNQPQHF
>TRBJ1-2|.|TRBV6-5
CASSYSRAPNYGYTF
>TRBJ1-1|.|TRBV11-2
CASSLFAGQMNTEAFF
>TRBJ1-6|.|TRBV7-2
CASSPSWGDGDRVAPLHF
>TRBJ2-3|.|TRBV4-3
CASSQDQGTGSDTQYF
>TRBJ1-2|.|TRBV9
CASSGRDRENANYGYTF
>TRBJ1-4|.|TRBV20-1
CSASAQVLTNEKLFF
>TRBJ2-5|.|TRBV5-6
CASSFRVMGGETQYF
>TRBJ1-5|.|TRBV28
CASSFFSGGNQPQHF
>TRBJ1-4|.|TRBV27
CASSLMGTGEYEKLFF
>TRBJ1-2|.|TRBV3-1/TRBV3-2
CASSQAGQAYYGYTF
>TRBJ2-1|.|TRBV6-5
CASSRLALYNEQFF
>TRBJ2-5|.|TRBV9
CASSAGGLRETQYF
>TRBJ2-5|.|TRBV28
CASSSPAGKETQYF
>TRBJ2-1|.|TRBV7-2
CASSPRDRVYYEQFF
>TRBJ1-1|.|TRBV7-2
CASSLRSGVTEAFF
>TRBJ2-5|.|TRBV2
CASSLRMVQETQYF
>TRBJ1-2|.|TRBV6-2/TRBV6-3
CASSYSGGGGYGYTF
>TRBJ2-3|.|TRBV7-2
CASSRRGTSGGARADTQYF
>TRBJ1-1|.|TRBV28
CASSRTGLVTEAFF
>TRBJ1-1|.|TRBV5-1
CASSLRQGRTEAFF
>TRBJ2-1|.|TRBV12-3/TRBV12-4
CASSRGRENEQFF
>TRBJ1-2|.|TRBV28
CASSQQGATGYTF
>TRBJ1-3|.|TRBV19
CASTEDRADGNTIYF
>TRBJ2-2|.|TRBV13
CASRYNTGELFF
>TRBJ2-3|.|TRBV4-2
CASSQDGAELRDTQYF
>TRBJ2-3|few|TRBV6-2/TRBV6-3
CASSYPGLGGGDTQYF
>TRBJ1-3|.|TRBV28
CASSLIWDNSGNTIYF
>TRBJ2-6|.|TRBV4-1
CASSQGSGLDSGANVLTF
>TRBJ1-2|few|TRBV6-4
CASRGGYGYTF
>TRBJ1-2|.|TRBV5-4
CASSWGGPSSGYTF
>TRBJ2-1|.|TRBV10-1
CASSLDRDLYNEQFF
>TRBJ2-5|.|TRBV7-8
CASSRDREETQYF
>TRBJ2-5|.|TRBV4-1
CASSHAASSGGQETQYF
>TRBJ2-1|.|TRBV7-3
CASSLMAKDNEQFF
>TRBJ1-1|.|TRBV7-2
CASSSPRSEAFF
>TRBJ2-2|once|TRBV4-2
CASSQRAGTGGGGELFF
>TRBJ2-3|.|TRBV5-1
CASRVGTDTQYF
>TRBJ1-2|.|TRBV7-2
CASSRSAGTSGGYTF
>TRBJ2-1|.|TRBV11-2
CASGRAGGIVDEQFF
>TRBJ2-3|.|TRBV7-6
CASSPQGTYTDTQYF
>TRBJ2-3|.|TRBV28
CASSSSAGGKDTQYF
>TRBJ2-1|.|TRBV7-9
CASSTGTGSTYNEQFF
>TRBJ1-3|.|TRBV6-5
CASTRDNLGGNTIYF
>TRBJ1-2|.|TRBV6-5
CASSSPRGQGYGYTF
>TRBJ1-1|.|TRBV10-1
CASIPRGRDTEAFF
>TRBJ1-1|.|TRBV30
CAWSVQGLRTEAFF
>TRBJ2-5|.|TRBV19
CASSGESGETQYF
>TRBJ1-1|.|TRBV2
CASSEALEDRQNTEAFF
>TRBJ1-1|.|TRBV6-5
CASSYGQRRPSGAFF
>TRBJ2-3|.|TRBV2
CASVGGRGTDTQYF
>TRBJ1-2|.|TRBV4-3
CASSQDRAGNYGYTF
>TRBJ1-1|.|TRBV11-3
CASSFRGNTEAFF
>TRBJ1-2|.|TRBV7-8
CASRRGTVNYGYTF